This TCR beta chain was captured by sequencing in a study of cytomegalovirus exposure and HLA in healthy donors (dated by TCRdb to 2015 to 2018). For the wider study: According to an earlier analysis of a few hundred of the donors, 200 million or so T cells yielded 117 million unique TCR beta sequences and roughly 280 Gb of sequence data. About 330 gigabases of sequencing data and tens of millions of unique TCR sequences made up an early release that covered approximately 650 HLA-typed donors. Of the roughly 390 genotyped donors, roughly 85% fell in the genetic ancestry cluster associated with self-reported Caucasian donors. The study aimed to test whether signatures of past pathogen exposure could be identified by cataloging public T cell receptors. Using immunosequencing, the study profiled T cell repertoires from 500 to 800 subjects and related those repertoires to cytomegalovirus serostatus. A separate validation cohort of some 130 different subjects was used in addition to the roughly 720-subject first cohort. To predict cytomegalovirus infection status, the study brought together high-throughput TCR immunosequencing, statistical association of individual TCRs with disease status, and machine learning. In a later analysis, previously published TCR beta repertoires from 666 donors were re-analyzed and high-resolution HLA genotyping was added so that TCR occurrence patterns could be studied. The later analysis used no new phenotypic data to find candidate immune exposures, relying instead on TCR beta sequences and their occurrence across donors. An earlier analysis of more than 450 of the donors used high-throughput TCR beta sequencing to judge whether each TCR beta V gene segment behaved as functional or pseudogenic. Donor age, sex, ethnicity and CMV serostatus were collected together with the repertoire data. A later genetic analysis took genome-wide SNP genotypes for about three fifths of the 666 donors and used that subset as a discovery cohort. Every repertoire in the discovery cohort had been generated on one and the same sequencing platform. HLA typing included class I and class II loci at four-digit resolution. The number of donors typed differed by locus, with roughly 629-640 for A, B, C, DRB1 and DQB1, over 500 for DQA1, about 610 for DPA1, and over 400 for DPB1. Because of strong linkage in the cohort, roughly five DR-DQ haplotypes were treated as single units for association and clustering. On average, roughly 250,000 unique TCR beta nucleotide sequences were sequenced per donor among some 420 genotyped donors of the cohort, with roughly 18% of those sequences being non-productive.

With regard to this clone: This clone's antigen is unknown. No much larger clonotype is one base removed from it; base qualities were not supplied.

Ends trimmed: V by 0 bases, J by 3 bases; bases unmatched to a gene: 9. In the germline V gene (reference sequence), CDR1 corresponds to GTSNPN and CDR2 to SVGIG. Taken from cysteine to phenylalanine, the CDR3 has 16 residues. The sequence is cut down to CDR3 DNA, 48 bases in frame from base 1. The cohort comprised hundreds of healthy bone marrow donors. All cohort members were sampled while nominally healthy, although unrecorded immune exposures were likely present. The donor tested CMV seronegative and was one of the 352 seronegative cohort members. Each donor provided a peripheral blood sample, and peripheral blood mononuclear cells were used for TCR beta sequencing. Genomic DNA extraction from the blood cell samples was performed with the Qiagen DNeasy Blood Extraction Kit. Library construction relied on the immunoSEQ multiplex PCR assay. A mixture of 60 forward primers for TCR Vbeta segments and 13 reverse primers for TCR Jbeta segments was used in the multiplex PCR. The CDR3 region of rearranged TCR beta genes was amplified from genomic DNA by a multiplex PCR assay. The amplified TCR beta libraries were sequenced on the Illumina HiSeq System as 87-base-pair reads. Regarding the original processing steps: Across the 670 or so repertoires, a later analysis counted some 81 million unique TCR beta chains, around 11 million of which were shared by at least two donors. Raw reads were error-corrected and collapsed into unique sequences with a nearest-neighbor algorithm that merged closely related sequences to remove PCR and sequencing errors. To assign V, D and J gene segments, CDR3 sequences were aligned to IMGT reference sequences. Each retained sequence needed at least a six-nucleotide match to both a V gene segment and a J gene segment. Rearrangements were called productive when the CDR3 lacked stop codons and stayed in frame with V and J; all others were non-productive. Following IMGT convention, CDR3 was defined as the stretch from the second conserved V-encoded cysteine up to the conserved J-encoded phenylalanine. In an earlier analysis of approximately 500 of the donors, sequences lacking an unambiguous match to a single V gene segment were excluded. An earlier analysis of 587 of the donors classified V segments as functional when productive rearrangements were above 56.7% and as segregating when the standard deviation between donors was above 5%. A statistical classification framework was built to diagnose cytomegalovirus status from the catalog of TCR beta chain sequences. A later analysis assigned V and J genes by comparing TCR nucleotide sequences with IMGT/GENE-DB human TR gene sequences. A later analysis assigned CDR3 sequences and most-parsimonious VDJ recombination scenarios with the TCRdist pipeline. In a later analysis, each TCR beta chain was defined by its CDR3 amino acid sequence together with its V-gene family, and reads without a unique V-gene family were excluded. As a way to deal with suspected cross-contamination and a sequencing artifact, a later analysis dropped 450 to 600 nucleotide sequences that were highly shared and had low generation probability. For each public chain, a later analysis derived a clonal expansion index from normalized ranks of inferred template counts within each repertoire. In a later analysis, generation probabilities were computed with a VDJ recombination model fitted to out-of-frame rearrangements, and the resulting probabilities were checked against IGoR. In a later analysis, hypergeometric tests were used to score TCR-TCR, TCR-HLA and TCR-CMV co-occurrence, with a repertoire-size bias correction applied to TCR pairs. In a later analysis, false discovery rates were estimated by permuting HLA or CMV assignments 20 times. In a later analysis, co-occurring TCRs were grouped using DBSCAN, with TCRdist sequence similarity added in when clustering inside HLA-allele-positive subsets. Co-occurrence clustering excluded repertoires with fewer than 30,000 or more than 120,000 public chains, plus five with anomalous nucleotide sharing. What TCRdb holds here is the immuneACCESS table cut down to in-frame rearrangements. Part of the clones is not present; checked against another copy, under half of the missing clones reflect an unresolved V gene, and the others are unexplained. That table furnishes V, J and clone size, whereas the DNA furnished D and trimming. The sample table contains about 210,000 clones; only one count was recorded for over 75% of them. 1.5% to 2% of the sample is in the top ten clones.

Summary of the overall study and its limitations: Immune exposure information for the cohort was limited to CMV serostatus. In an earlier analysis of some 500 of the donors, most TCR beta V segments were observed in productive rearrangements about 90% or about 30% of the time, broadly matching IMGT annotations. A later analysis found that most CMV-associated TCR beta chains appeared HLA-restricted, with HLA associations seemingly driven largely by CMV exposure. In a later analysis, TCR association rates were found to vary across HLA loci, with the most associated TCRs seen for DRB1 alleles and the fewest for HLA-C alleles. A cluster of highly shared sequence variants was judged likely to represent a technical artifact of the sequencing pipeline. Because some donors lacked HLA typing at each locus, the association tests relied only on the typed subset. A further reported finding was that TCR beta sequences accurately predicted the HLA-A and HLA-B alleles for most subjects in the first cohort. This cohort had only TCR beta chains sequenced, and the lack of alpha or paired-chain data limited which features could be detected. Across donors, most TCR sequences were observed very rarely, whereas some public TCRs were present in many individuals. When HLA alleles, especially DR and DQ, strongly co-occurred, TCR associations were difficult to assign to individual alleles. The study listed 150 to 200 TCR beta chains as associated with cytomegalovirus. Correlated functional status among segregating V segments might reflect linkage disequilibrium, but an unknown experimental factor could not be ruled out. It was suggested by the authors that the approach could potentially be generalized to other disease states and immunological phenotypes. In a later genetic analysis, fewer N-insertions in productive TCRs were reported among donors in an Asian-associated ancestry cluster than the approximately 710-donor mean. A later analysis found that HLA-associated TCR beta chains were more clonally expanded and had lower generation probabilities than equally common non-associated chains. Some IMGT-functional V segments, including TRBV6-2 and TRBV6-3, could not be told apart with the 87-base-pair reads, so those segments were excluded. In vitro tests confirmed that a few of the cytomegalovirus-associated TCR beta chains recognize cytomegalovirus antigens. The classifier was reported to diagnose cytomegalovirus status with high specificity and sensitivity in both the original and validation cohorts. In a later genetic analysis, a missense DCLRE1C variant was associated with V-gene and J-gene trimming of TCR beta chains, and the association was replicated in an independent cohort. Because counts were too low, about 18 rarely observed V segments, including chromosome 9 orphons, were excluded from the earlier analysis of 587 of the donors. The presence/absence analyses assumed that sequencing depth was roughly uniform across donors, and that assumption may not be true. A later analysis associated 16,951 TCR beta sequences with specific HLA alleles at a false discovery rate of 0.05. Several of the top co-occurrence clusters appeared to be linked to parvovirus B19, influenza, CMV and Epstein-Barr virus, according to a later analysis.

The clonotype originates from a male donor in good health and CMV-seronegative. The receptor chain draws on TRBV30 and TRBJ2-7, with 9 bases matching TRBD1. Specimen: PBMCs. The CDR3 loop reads CAWSVRGQGGSYEQYF. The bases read TGTGCCTGGAGTGTAAGGGGACAGGGAGGGAGCTACGAGCAGTACTTC. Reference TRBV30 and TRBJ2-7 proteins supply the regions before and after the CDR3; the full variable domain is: SQTIHQWPATLVQPVGSPLSLECTVEGTSNPNLYWYRQAAGRGLQLLFYSVGIGQISSEVPQNLSASRPQDRQFILSSKKLLLSDSGFYLCAWSVRGQGGSYEQYFGPGTRLTVT.